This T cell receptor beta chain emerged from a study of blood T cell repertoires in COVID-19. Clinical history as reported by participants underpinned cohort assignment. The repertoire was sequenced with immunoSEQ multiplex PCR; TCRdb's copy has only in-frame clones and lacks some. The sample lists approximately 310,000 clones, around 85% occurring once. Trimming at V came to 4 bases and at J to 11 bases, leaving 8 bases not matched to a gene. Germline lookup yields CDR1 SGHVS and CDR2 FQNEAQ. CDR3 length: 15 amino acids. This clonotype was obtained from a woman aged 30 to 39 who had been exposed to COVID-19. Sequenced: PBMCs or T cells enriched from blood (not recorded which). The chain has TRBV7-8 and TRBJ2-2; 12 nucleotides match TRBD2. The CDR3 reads CASSSSSGRGRELFF. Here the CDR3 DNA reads TGTGCCAGCAGCTCCTCTAGCGGGAGGGGTCGAGAGCTGTTTTTT.